Sequencing of this T cell receptor (beta chain) was carried out in a study of post-analysis software for immune sequencing data. This clonotype was seen a single time. Every TCR beta cDNA library bore unique molecular identifiers. The authors obtained 500,000 to 600,000 cDNA molecules from approximately 0.91 to 9.4 million T cells. TCRdb fed the PCR reads into MiXCR, producing one record per CDR3 protein. Altogether about 460,000 distinct CDR3 sequences are present, around 40% being singletons, with the ten largest covering around 10%. Sequencing was performed on blood. This TCR came from a girl aged 5-17 years with multiple sclerosis.

The CDR3 sequence: CSATGTSGRGGYEQYF. As DNA, the CDR3 is TGCAGTGCAACCGGGACTAGCGGGAGAGGGGGGTACGAGCAGTACTTC. V gene TRBV20-1 combines with J gene TRBJ2-7; 14 bases align to TRBD2. Germline CDR1 and CDR2: DFQATT and SNEGSKA (reference sequence). The CDR3 is 16 amino acids. Unmatched junction bases numbered 11, after V lost 6 bases and J lost 4 bases.